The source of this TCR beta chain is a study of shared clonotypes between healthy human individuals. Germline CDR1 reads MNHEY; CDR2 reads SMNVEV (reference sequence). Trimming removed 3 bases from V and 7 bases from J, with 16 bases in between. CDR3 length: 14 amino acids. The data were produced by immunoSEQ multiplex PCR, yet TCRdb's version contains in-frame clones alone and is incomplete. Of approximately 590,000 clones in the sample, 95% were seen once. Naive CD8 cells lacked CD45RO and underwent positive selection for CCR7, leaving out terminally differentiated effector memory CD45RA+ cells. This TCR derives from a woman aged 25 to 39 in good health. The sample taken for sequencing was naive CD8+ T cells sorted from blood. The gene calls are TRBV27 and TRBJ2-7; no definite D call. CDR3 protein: CASSFSQFAGEQYF. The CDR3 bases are TGTGCCAGCAGTTTTTCTCAGTTTGCAGGTGAGCAGTACTTC.